Listed below are T cell receptor beta chains from one sample, sequenced in a study of shared clonotypes between healthy human individuals. Sequencing was performed with immunoSEQ multiplex PCR; in TCRdb, only in-frame clones are kept and a portion is missing. The sample lists about 1 million clones, 75% seen once, with approximately 1.5% in the top ten. Material: memory CD4+ T cells sorted from blood. The origin of the receptors is a young man in good health. Both conserved end residues are part of each CDR3. The order of the fields is V gene, J gene, CDR3 protein.

v_gene: TRBV6-5
j_gene: TRBJ2-1
CDR3aa: CASSYSLRLVPQFF

v_gene: TRBV5-4
j_gene: TRBJ2-4
CDR3aa: CASSLVGDKNIQYF

v_gene: TRBV27
j_gene: TRBJ2-7
CDR3aa: CASSLEGTGAYEQYF

v_gene: TRBV5-6
j_gene: TRBJ1-2
CDR3aa: CASSFTGSNYGYTF

v_gene: TRBV7-2
j_gene: TRBJ2-5
CDR3aa: CASSRVTTAETQYF

v_gene: TRBV18
j_gene: TRBJ1-2
CDR3aa: CASSREQGRMSSSYGYTF

v_gene: TRBV7-2
j_gene: TRBJ1-4
CDR3aa: CASSLGSDRDEKLFF

v_gene: TRBV10-2
j_gene: TRBJ1-5
CDR3aa: CASSQQGRHQPQHF

v_gene: TRBV13
j_gene: TRBJ2-5
CDR3aa: CASSGLRGRQRDQYF

v_gene: TRBV9
j_gene: TRBJ1-1
CDR3aa: CASSARGDTMNTEAFF

v_gene: TRBV5-1
j_gene: TRBJ2-3
CDR3aa: CASSFSGGHKDTQYF

v_gene: TRBV2
j_gene: TRBJ1-1
CDR3aa: CASSEVENTEAFF

v_gene: TRBV13
j_gene: TRBJ1-1
CDR3aa: CASSPDTVVRAEAFF

v_gene: TRBV6-1
j_gene: TRBJ2-1
CDR3aa: CASSEQDEHNEQFF

v_gene: TRBV2
j_gene: TRBJ1-5
CDR3aa: CASTTGGIQPQHF

v_gene: TRBV9
j_gene: TRBJ1-5
CDR3aa: CASSVTPDQPQHF

v_gene: TRBV5-4
j_gene: TRBJ2-5
CDR3aa: CASSMRLWETQYF

v_gene: TRBV5-6
j_gene: TRBJ2-3
CDR3aa: CASSSLDRGGGTQYF

v_gene: TRBV5-4
j_gene: TRBJ2-3
CDR3aa: CASSLGVDSTDTQYF

v_gene: TRBV5-8
j_gene: TRBJ2-3
CDR3aa: CASSFSTGGYDTQYF

v_gene: TRBV27
j_gene: TRBJ2-7
CDR3aa: CASSSPARRPYEQYF